The 14 T cell receptor beta chains below were found in one sample sequenced in a study of Ad26.COV2.S vaccination and SARS-CoV-2 variants. Treatment of the sample: some 19 received Ad26.COV2.S at low or high dose, single or two shots; a few received placebo; per-sample allocation not given. Sampling took place 63 days after the first vaccine or placebo injection. Using immunoSEQ multiplex PCR, the repertoire was profiled, and TCRdb retains in-frame clones only, with some absent. Of roughly 300,000 clones detected, 80% to 90% appear once; the ten largest clones hold around 10%. Sample: peripheral blood, taken in a trial of Ad26.COV2.S vaccine versus placebo. The source of these receptors is a person aged 18-60 years who received the Ad26.COV2.S COVID-19 vaccine or a placebo.

This clone was seen a handful of times. The rearrangement uses TRBV7-2 and TRBJ1-5, with unresolved D. V shed 2 bases and J shed 4 bases, with 12 bases lying between them. This CDR3 spans 15 amino acids. Germline CDR1 SGHTA, CDR2 FQGNSA. CDR3 region: CASSLQPGGNQPQHF. CDR3 coding DNA: TGTGCCAGCAGCTTACAACCGGGAGGAAATCAGCCCCAGCATTTT. Full variable domain (outside the CDR3, taken from reference TRBV7-2 and TRBJ1-5): GAGVSQSPSNKVTEKGKDVELRCDPISGHTALYWYRQSLGQGLEFLIYFQGNSAPDKSGLPSDRFSAERTGGSVSTLTIQRTQQEDSAVYLCASSLQPGGNQPQHFGDGTRLSIL.

This chain links TRBV3-1 (or the pseudogene TRBV3-2) with TRBJ2-7; D assignment may be TRBD1 or TRBD2 (5 bases each). The length of the CDR3 is 13 residues. Germline V CDR1 and CDR2: LGHDT, YNNKEL (reference sequence). Trimming took 2 bases from V and 2 from J, leaving 7 bases between them. The chain's CDR3 is CASSQRDPYEQYF. The CDR3 nucleotides read TGTGCCAGCAGCCAAAGGGACCCCTACGAGCAGTACTTC.

J is TRBJ2-2 and V is TRBV7-8; unclear D gene. Trimming pared 4 bases from V and 0 bases from J, leaving 9 bases between. The CDR3 consists of 15 residues. The germline gives CDR1 SGHVS, CDR2 FQNEAQ. Here the CDR3 DNA reads TGTGCCAGCAGCTCGCTACCCACGAACACCGGGGAGCTGTTTTTT. This codes for CASSSLPTNTGELFF.

The chain carries TRBV6-1 and TRBJ1-1, with D perhaps TRBD1 (5 bases). V dropped 4 bases and J dropped 3 bases, with 18 bases sitting between them. Germline CDR1 and CDR2: MNHNS and SASEGT. The CDR3 runs to 16 residues. CDR3 nucleotides: TGTGCCAGCAGTGGGGGACCTCTTCATTCGTACACTGAAGCTTTCTTT. It yields the protein CASSGGPLHSYTEAFF.

V is TRBV18 and J is TRBJ1-1; D perhaps matches TRBD1 (6 bases). The CDR3 loop spans 15 amino acids. In germline, CDR1 is KGHSH, CDR2 LQKENI. V lost 6 bases to trimming and J lost 5 bases, with 19 bases between them. The CDR3, as DNA: TGTGCCAGCTCCTACCCCTGGGCAGGGGTGACTGAAGCTTTCTTT. Its protein is CASSYPWAGVTEAFF. Looking up the rest from reference TRBV18 and TRBJ1-1 gives the full variable domain: NAGVMQNPRHLVRRRGQEARLRCSPMKGHSHVYWYRQLPEEGLKFMVYLQKENIIDESGMPKERFSAEFPKEGPSILRIQQVVRGDSAAYFCASSYPWAGVTEAFFGQGTRLTVV.

J is TRBJ2-1 and V is TRBV4-2; TRBD2 matches at 8 bases. Germline-derived CDR1 and CDR2 are LGHNA and YNFKEQ. The CDR3 sequence is 18 residues long. Unmatched junction bases numbered 10, after V lost 3 bases and J lost 0 bases. The CDR3 nucleotides read TGTGCCAGCAGCCAGAGAGAGTGGGGGACTAGCTCCTACAATGAGCAGTTCTTC. Encoded protein: CASSQREWGTSSYNEQFF.

In this sample, this clone turned up once. The chain employs TRBV5-6 and TRBJ2-5; no definite D call. Between the trimmed V and J ends, which lost 0 bases and 5 bases, there was a span of 11 bases. This CDR3 comprises 14 residues. Germline CDR1 SGHDT, CDR2 YYEEEE. The CDR3 is CASSLATLGETQYF. In DNA form, the CDR3 reads TGTGCCAGCAGCTTGGCTACCCTTGGGGAGACCCAGTACTTC. The full variable domain, with the rest looked up from reference TRBV5-6 and TRBJ2-5, is DAGVTQSPTHLIKTRGQQVTLRCSPKSGHDTVSWYQQALGQGPQFIFQYYEEEERQRGNFPDRFSGHQFPNYSSELNVNALLLGDSALYLCASSLATLGETQYFGPGTRLLVL.

This clone was counted only a few times. The CDR3, as DNA: TGTGCCAGCAGCCACTCAGGGGGCAACACTGAAGCTTTCTTT. Translating it yields CASSHSGGNTEAFF. The J gene is TRBJ1-1, the V gene TRBV11-2; 8 nucleotides agree with TRBD1. With V trimmed by 5 bases and J by 2 bases, 4 bases remained unmatched. The germline CDR1 and CDR2 sequences are SGHAT and FQNNGV. CDR3 size: 14 residues.

The J gene is TRBJ1-2, the V gene TRBV7-6; D not certain. CDR3 length: 14 amino acids. V was trimmed by 5 bases and J by 8 bases, leaving 18 bases between them. From germline, CDR1 is SGHVS and CDR2 FNYEAQ. CDR3 amino acids: CASSQMGMGYGYTF. For the CDR3, the DNA is TGTGCCAGCAGCCAGATGGGAATGGGGTACGGCTACACCTTC.

The chain employs TRBV4-1 and TRBJ1-5, with 7 bases lining up with TRBD1. This CDR3 has 15 amino acids. The germline CDR1 and CDR2 sequences are MGHRA and YSYEKL. The V and J ends lost 2 bases and 4 bases, in that order; junction bases with no gene match: 5. The CDR3 nucleotides read TGCGCCAGCAGCCAACCGACAGGGAGGAATCAGCCCCAGCATTTT. Residues: CASSQPTGRNQPQHF.

The CDR3 DNA follows: TGTGCCTGGAGCCTCACAGGGGGAAAACTGTTTTTT. It specifies CAWSLTGGKLFF. The V call is TRBV30, the J call TRBJ1-4; 8 bases map to TRBD1. The CDR3 is made up of 12 amino acids. The germline V gene has CDR1 GTSNPN and CDR2 SVGIG (reference sequence). V was clipped by 3 bases and J by 10 bases; unmatched bases: 4.

This chain uses TRBV5-6 with TRBJ2-7; 7 bases are shared with TRBD2. With V trimmed by 2 bases and J by 2 bases, 4 bases remained unmatched. Germline V gene lookup returns CDR1 SGHDT and CDR2 YYEEEE. CDR3 length equals 14 residues. The CDR3 bases are TGTGCCAGCAGCTTTGGGACTACCCCCTACGAGCAGTACTTC. This translates into CASSFGTTPYEQYF.

This chain joins TRBV7-2 and TRBJ2-7; 7 positions match TRBD2. The CDR3 loop spans 15 amino acids. J lost 3 bases, V lost 5 bases, and 10 bases had no gene match. From germline, CDR1 is SGHTA and CDR2 FQGNSA. The CDR3 DNA reads TGTGCCAGCAGCCCAAGGGCGGGAGTGGTCTACGAGCAGTACTTC. Its protein product is CASSPRAGVVYEQYF.

This sequence joins TRBV4-2 and TRBJ2-7, with TRBD2 matching over 7 bases. The J segment lost 6 bases and the V segment lost 4 bases, leaving 9 bases of the junction unmatched. Germline CDR1 and CDR2: LGHNA and YNFKEQ. The CDR3 totals 14 residues. CDR3 sequence reads: CASSPPFREGEQYF. Here the CDR3 DNA reads TGTGCCAGCAGCCCACCCTTCAGGGAGGGCGAGCAGTACTTC.